The rows below give T cell receptor beta chains drawn from one sample of a study of T cell changes during pregnancy in multiple sclerosis. The data were produced by immunoSEQ multiplex PCR, yet TCRdb's version contains in-frame clones alone and is incomplete. This sample has 60,000 to 85,000 clones, with over 85% found just once. The sequences come from peripheral blood, collected after pregnancy. All receptors come from a female donor in good health, enrolled as a control in a pregnancy study. Each CDR3 is given with its conserved first and last residue. The order of the fields is D gene, clone size, V gene, J gene, CDR3 protein, CDR3 DNA. The D gene is left open where the match is weak. The size of a clone is reported for some rows only, either as once, few or many, or as a class for expanded clones.

d_call: TRBD1
clone_size: .
v_call: TRBV10-3
j_call: TRBJ2-2
cdr3_aa: CAISAGDGRGQGPTGELFF
cdr3_nt: TGTGCCATCAGTGCAGGGGATGGTAGGGGACAGGGGCCCACCGGGGAGCTGTTTTTT

d_call: TRBD2
clone_size: .
v_call: TRBV9
j_call: TRBJ2-3
cdr3_aa: CASSVNGGITDTQYF
cdr3_nt: TGTGCCAGCAGCGTTAACGGGGGGATCACAGATACGCAGTATTTT

d_call: .
clone_size: .
v_call: TRBV7-2
j_call: TRBJ2-3
cdr3_aa: CASSLGTGADTQYF
cdr3_nt: TGTGCCAGCAGCTTAGGAACGGGAGCAGATACGCAGTATTTT

d_call: TRBD1
clone_size: .
v_call: TRBV6-1
j_call: TRBJ2-1
cdr3_aa: CASGTGEYNEQFF
cdr3_nt: TGTGCCAGCGGGACAGGGGAGTACAATGAGCAGTTCTTC

d_call: .
clone_size: .
v_call: TRBV5-4
j_call: TRBJ2-5
cdr3_aa: CASSLGGQVYEAQYF
cdr3_nt: TGTGCCAGCAGCTTAGGAGGTCAGGTATATGAGGCCCAGTACTTC

d_call: .
clone_size: .
v_call: TRBV7-9
j_call: TRBJ1-1
cdr3_aa: CASSPTRMNTEAFF
cdr3_nt: TGTGCCAGCAGCCCAACAAGAATGAACACTGAAGCTTTCTTT

d_call: TRBD1
clone_size: .
v_call: TRBV28
j_call: TRBJ1-1
cdr3_aa: CASSPTGTAEAFF
cdr3_nt: TGTGCCAGCAGTCCAACCGGGACAGCAGAAGCTTTCTTT

d_call: TRBD1
clone_size: once
v_call: TRBV5-8
j_call: TRBJ2-1
cdr3_aa: CASEQQGKGYNEQFF
cdr3_nt: TGTGCCAGCGAACAACAGGGGAAGGGCTACAATGAGCAGTTCTTC

d_call: TRBD1
clone_size: .
v_call: TRBV19
j_call: TRBJ2-5
cdr3_aa: CASSSQGAKQTQYF
cdr3_nt: TGTGCCAGTAGTAGTCAGGGGGCAAAGCAGACCCAGTACTTC

d_call: TRBD1
clone_size: .
v_call: TRBV29-1
j_call: TRBJ2-7
cdr3_aa: CSVFGTGASTYEQYF
cdr3_nt: TGCAGCGTTTTTGGGACAGGAGCTTCAACCTACGAGCAGTACTTC

d_call: .
clone_size: once
v_call: TRBV2
j_call: TRBJ1-2
cdr3_aa: CATSGDLGGYTF
cdr3_nt: TGTGCCACCTCAGGGGACCTCGGGGGCTACACCTTC

d_call: TRBD2
clone_size: .
v_call: TRBV4-2
j_call: TRBJ2-5
cdr3_aa: CASSQGGTSGGETQYF
cdr3_nt: TGTGCCAGCAGCCAAGGAGGGACTAGCGGGGGTGAGACCCAGTACTTC

d_call: .
clone_size: .
v_call: TRBV6-1
j_call: TRBJ1-1
cdr3_aa: CASGWTVNTEAFF
cdr3_nt: TGTGCCAGCGGTTGGACAGTAAACACTGAAGCTTTCTTT

d_call: TRBD2
clone_size: .
v_call: TRBV27
j_call: TRBJ2-1
cdr3_aa: CASTPMGLAGESYNEQFF
cdr3_nt: TGTGCCAGCACCCCGATGGGGCTAGCGGGAGAGTCCTACAATGAGCAGTTCTTC

d_call: .
clone_size: .
v_call: TRBV11-2
j_call: TRBJ2-3
cdr3_aa: CASSLGPGGDTQYF
cdr3_nt: TGTGCCAGCAGCTTAGGGCCGGGTGGGGATACGCAGTATTTT

d_call: .
clone_size: .
v_call: TRBV19
j_call: TRBJ2-2
cdr3_aa: CASSSLSGGELFF
cdr3_nt: TGTGCCAGTAGTAGCCTTTCGGGCGGGGAGCTGTTTTTT

d_call: .
clone_size: .
v_call: TRBV18
j_call: TRBJ2-5
cdr3_aa: CASSPLKGGETQYF
cdr3_nt: TGTGCCAGCTCACCTTTGAAAGGGGGTGAGACCCAGTACTTC

d_call: TRBD1
clone_size: once
v_call: TRBV28
j_call: TRBJ1-3
cdr3_aa: CASTLAGTGRNTIYF
cdr3_nt: TGTGCCAGCACCCTAGCCGGGACAGGGAGGAACACCATATATTTT

d_call: .
clone_size: .
v_call: TRBV4-1
j_call: TRBJ2-7
cdr3_aa: CASSQDYLRGVGRYEQYF
cdr3_nt: TGCGCCAGCAGCCAAGATTATCTGCGGGGAGTGGGGCGCTACGAGCAGTACTTC

d_call: TRBD1
clone_size: .
v_call: TRBV11-2
j_call: TRBJ2-7
cdr3_aa: CASSGTGGNRYEQYF
cdr3_nt: TGTGCCAGCAGCGGAACAGGGGGCAATCGCTACGAGCAGTACTTC

d_call: TRBD1
clone_size: .
v_call: TRBV7-8
j_call: TRBJ2-1
cdr3_aa: CASGTGAEYNEQFF
cdr3_nt: TGTGCCAGCGGTACAGGGGCCGAATACAATGAGCAGTTCTTC

d_call: .
clone_size: .
v_call: TRBV6-5
j_call: TRBJ2-2
cdr3_aa: CASSPEVAGELFF
cdr3_nt: TGTGCCAGCAGTCCCGAGGTTGCCGGGGAGCTGTTTTTT

d_call: TRBD1
clone_size: .
v_call: TRBV9
j_call: TRBJ2-7
cdr3_aa: CASSVAGQGNYEQYF
cdr3_nt: TGTGCCAGCAGCGTAGCGGGACAGGGAAACTACGAGCAGTACTTC

d_call: TRBD1
clone_size: .
v_call: TRBV4-1
j_call: TRBJ2-2
cdr3_aa: CASSQDIRGPGELFF
cdr3_nt: TGCGCCAGCAGCCAAGATATCAGGGGGCCCGGGGAGCTGTTTTTT

d_call: TRBD2
clone_size: .
v_call: TRBV10-3
j_call: TRBJ2-1
cdr3_aa: CAISETSGYEQFF
cdr3_nt: TGTGCCATCAGTGAGACTAGCGGCTATGAGCAGTTCTTC

d_call: .
clone_size: once
v_call: TRBV6-1
j_call: TRBJ1-1
cdr3_aa: CASSETRGGGTFF
cdr3_nt: TGTGCCAGCAGTGAAACACGGGGGGGCGGAACTTTCTTT

d_call: .
clone_size: .
v_call: TRBV25-1
j_call: TRBJ2-7
cdr3_aa: CASSEFGGGDEQYF
cdr3_nt: TGTGCCAGCAGTGAATTTGGAGGGGGGGACGAGCAGTACTTC

d_call: TRBD1
clone_size: .
v_call: TRBV19
j_call: TRBJ2-7
cdr3_aa: CASSLAGTAYEQYF
cdr3_nt: TGTGCCAGTAGTCTAGCCGGGACAGCCTACGAGCAGTACTTC

d_call: .
clone_size: .
v_call: TRBV6-1
j_call: TRBJ2-1
cdr3_aa: CASSTVVAYNEQFF
cdr3_nt: TGTGCCAGCAGTACGGTAGTAGCCTACAATGAGCAGTTCTTC

d_call: .
clone_size: .
v_call: TRBV15
j_call: TRBJ1-4
cdr3_aa: CATSRGRRGNEKLFF
cdr3_nt: TGTGCCACCAGCAGAGGGCGGAGGGGTAATGAAAAACTGTTTTTT

d_call: TRBD1
clone_size: .
v_call: TRBV7-9
j_call: TRBJ2-1
cdr3_aa: CASSLRDREGSYNEQFF
cdr3_nt: TGTGCCAGCAGCTTAAGGGACAGGGAGGGCTCCTACAATGAGCAGTTCTTC

d_call: .
clone_size: .
v_call: TRBV28
j_call: TRBJ2-2
cdr3_aa: CASTSGANTGELFF
cdr3_nt: TGTGCCAGCACCTCAGGGGCAAACACCGGGGAGCTGTTTTTT

d_call: .
clone_size: .
v_call: TRBV2
j_call: TRBJ2-2
cdr3_aa: CASSEQGTGELFF
cdr3_nt: TGTGCCAGCAGTGAACAGGGCACCGGGGAGCTGTTTTTT

d_call: .
clone_size: .
v_call: TRBV28
j_call: TRBJ2-2
cdr3_aa: CASSSIMAQGVTGELFF
cdr3_nt: TGTGCCAGCAGCTCTATTATGGCACAGGGCGTCACCGGGGAGCTGTTTTTT

d_call: .
clone_size: .
v_call: TRBV7-2
j_call: TRBJ2-4
cdr3_aa: CASSLGGRNIQYF
cdr3_nt: TGTGCCAGCAGCCTCGGAGGGAGAAACATTCAGTACTTC

d_call: .
clone_size: .
v_call: TRBV2
j_call: TRBJ1-4
cdr3_aa: CASSGFMSESEKLFF
cdr3_nt: TGTGCCAGCAGTGGATTTATGTCGGAGTCCGAAAAACTGTTTTTT

d_call: TRBD1
clone_size: .
v_call: TRBV6-5
j_call: TRBJ2-1
cdr3_aa: CASSRDSSYNEQFF
cdr3_nt: TGTGCCAGCAGTCGGGACAGCTCCTACAATGAGCAGTTCTTC

d_call: .
clone_size: few
v_call: TRBV6-7
j_call: TRBJ1-1
cdr3_aa: CASSYPRNREMNTEAFF
cdr3_nt: TGTGCCAGCAGTTACCCCCGTAACAGGGAGATGAACACTGAAGCTTTCTTT

d_call: .
clone_size: .
v_call: TRBV19
j_call: TRBJ2-7
cdr3_aa: CASSIVPQSYEQYF
cdr3_nt: TGTGCCAGTAGTATTGTTCCCCAGTCCTACGAGCAGTACTTC

d_call: .
clone_size: .
v_call: TRBV7-9
j_call: TRBJ2-1
cdr3_aa: CASSPGYEQFF
cdr3_nt: TGTGCCAGCAGCCCCGGTTATGAGCAGTTCTTC

d_call: .
clone_size: .
v_call: TRBV7-9
j_call: TRBJ1-6
cdr3_aa: CASSSPGQARSPLHF
cdr3_nt: TGTGCCAGCAGCTCACCGGGACAAGCACGTTCACCCCTCCACTTT

d_call: TRBD2
clone_size: once
v_call: TRBV7-3
j_call: TRBJ2-1
cdr3_aa: CASSFGLGRGDEQFF
cdr3_nt: TGTGCCAGCAGCTTTGGTCTCGGGAGGGGTGATGAGCAGTTCTTC